This T cell receptor beta chain was captured by sequencing in a study of early T cells in non-severe SARS-CoV-2 infection. The sample holds many counts of this clonotype. Its antigen is unknown. Each CDR3 protein is one row after TCRdb ran MiXCR on the 5' RACE reads. The top ten hold 5% to 6.5% of the sample, which has fewer than 35,000 distinct CDR3 sequences, 5.7% seen once. Notes on the study in general: Anti-spike CD8 specificities were favored by VDJdb matching, whose results missed private and CD4 specificities.

The sequence came from an adult who was a healthcare worker with PCR-confirmed SARS-CoV-2 infection or an uninfected control (not recorded which). Sequenced input: whole blood.

The DNA for the CDR3 is TGCAGTGCTAGAAAGTCGACAGGGAACTATGGCTACACCTTC. As protein: CSARKSTGNYGYTF. The rearrangement joins TRBV20-1 to TRBJ1-2; the match to TRBD1 covers 7 bases. The J segment lost 2 bases and the V segment lost 2 bases, leaving 5 bases of the junction unmatched. Germline assignment: CDR1 DFQATT and CDR2 SNEGSKA (reference sequence). CDR3 size: 14 residues.